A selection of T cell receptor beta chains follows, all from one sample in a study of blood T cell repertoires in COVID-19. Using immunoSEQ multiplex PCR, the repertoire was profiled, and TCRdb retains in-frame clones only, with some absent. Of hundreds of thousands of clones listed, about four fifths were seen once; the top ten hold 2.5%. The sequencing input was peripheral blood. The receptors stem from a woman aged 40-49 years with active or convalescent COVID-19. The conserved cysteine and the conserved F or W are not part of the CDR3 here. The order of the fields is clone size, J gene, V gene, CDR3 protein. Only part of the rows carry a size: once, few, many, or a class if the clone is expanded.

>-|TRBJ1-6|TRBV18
ASSPIEGGNSPLH
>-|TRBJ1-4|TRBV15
ATSRDSGATNEKLF
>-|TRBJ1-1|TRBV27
ASRQEGLGNTEAF
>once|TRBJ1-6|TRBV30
AWSRPQGANNSPLH
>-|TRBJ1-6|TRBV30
AWRGQGFHNSPLH
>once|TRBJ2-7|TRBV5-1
ASSLQGTRIEQY
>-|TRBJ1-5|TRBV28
ASTRGQPRSPQH
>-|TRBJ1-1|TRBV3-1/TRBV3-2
ASSFMNTEAF
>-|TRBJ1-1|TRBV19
ASDYRGTEAF
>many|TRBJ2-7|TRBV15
ATSRGDRSSYEQY
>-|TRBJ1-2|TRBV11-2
ASSLRFGRGDPYGYT
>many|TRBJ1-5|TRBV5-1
ASSLGDRDNQPQH
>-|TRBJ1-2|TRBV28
ASSFGQGFYGYT
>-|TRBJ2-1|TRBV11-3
ASRLTQWTSGYNEQF
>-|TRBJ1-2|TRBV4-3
ASSQDLHSYGYT
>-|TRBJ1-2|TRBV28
ASQWAGTNYGYT
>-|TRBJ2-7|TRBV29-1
SFRLAGVHEQY
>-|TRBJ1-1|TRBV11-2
ASSGQGLDTEAF
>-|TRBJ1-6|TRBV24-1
ATSDSGQGLYNSPLH
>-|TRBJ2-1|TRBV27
ASSLLAPYNEQF
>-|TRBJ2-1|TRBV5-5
ASSLGSGSYNEQF
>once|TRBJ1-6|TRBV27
ASQGQGNSPLH
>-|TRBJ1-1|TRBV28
ASSLISRSLNTEAF
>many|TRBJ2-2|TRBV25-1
ASGWTGGPTGELF
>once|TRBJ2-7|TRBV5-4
ASSFSGGDEQY
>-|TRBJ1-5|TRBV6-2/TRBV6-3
ASSYFGSQPQH
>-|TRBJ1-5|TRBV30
AWSWADQPQH
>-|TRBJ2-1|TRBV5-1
ASSFRTDSYNEQF
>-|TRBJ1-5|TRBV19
ASSMRGDSNQPQH
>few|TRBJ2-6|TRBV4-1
ASSQTGSGANVLT
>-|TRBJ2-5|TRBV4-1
ASSPQGRRSQETQY
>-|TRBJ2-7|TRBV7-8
ASSLAQAPSYEQY
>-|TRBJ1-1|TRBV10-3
AITPGTGNTEAF
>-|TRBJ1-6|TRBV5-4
ASSSGTGSSPLH